A selection of T cell receptor beta chains follows, all from one sample in a study of OX40 agonist ivuxolimab in advanced cancers. Some clones are missing from TCRdb's copy, which holds only in-frame ones; the method was immunoSEQ multiplex PCR. The table has roughly 73,000 clones, around nine tenths seen once. Specimen: CD4+ or CD8+ T cells sorted from blood, collected in a trial of the OX40 agonist ivuxolimab. These TCRs come from an adult with an advanced solid tumor such as melanoma, head and neck, liver or kidney cancer. Both conserved end residues are part of each CDR3.

j_call: TRBJ1-2
v_call: TRBV7-2
cdr3_aa: CASSWDTRYYGYTF

j_call: TRBJ2-2
v_call: TRBV5-8
cdr3_aa: CASSLGFDLTSTGELFF

j_call: TRBJ2-1
v_call: TRBV21-1
cdr3_aa: CASSKGGRRLGDEQFF

j_call: TRBJ1-1
v_call: TRBV19
cdr3_aa: CASSIRAPTFIKTEAFF

j_call: TRBJ2-7
v_call: TRBV2
cdr3_aa: CASSLTGKDLHEQYF

j_call: TRBJ2-5
v_call: TRBV6-5
cdr3_aa: CASSSPGGRRETQYF

j_call: TRBJ1-2
v_call: TRBV11-2
cdr3_aa: CASSPQGDYGYTF

j_call: TRBJ1-3
v_call: TRBV5-1
cdr3_aa: CASSLETGGNTIYF

j_call: TRBJ2-3
v_call: TRBV6-9
cdr3_aa: CASSEGGKYF

j_call: TRBJ2-5
v_call: TRBV25-1
cdr3_aa: CASSEGTGTQETQYF

j_call: TRBJ1-4
v_call: TRBV5-4
cdr3_aa: CASSPRGGTNEKLFF

j_call: TRBJ2-1
v_call: TRBV6-1
cdr3_aa: CASSPGTRESEQFF

j_call: TRBJ1-2
v_call: TRBV28
cdr3_aa: CASKARQHRGYTF

j_call: TRBJ1-1
v_call: TRBV5-1
cdr3_aa: CASSLNENTEAFF

j_call: TRBJ2-3
v_call: TRBV11-3
cdr3_aa: CASSRDRGRPDTQYF

j_call: TRBJ2-2
v_call: TRBV5-1
cdr3_aa: CASSLVSDTGELFF

j_call: TRBJ1-4
v_call: TRBV29-1
cdr3_aa: CSSQAADEKLFF

j_call: TRBJ1-1
v_call: TRBV19
cdr3_aa: CASSQGVTEAFF

j_call: TRBJ1-4
v_call: TRBV6-5
cdr3_aa: CASSPHTPGDEKLFF

j_call: TRBJ2-1
v_call: TRBV5-6
cdr3_aa: CASKGDRGSYNEQFF

j_call: TRBJ2-1
v_call: TRBV30
cdr3_aa: CAWSVGSSYNEQFF

j_call: TRBJ2-3
v_call: TRBV5-8
cdr3_aa: CASDPTSGSWADTQYF

j_call: TRBJ2-5
v_call: TRBV5-1
cdr3_aa: CASSLPAGPPEETQYF

j_call: TRBJ2-5
v_call: TRBV25-1
cdr3_aa: CASSEPGRETQYF

j_call: TRBJ2-2
v_call: TRBV11-2
cdr3_aa: CASSPDWAGELFF

j_call: TRBJ2-2
v_call: TRBV7-2
cdr3_aa: CASSLGQYGTGELFF

j_call: TRBJ2-7
v_call: TRBV18
cdr3_aa: CASSQDRGEQYF

j_call: TRBJ2-5
v_call: TRBV19
cdr3_aa: CASSINANNPQETQYF

j_call: TRBJ2-4
v_call: TRBV19
cdr3_aa: CATGRGETGIQYF

j_call: TRBJ1-1
v_call: TRBV6-5
cdr3_aa: CASSLTGEAEAFF

j_call: TRBJ2-3
v_call: TRBV5-1
cdr3_aa: CASSPPGVGDTQYF

j_call: TRBJ2-3
v_call: TRBV15
cdr3_aa: CATTDRGGNTQYF

j_call: TRBJ1-1
v_call: TRBV7-9
cdr3_aa: CASSVTANTEAFF

j_call: TRBJ1-4
v_call: TRBV9
cdr3_aa: CASSLGAGGEKLFF

j_call: TRBJ1-5
v_call: TRBV19
cdr3_aa: CATKGVNQPQHF

j_call: TRBJ2-1
v_call: TRBV5-1
cdr3_aa: CASSLGKPDFHNEQFF

j_call: TRBJ2-2
v_call: TRBV6-5
cdr3_aa: CASSRTGWDTGELFF

j_call: TRBJ1-4
v_call: TRBV6-5
cdr3_aa: CASSYSSRGTNEKLFF

j_call: TRBJ2-3
v_call: TRBV4-2
cdr3_aa: CASSQGSNGVGDTQYF

j_call: TRBJ1-1
v_call: TRBV10-3
cdr3_aa: CAISERQGERTEAFF

j_call: TRBJ1-6
v_call: TRBV5-1
cdr3_aa: CASSLAPVATGNSPLHF

j_call: TRBJ1-2
v_call: TRBV7-9
cdr3_aa: CASSLSGPDGYTF

j_call: TRBJ1-2
v_call: TRBV28
cdr3_aa: CASSANLWGYTF

j_call: TRBJ1-2
v_call: TRBV6-6
cdr3_aa: CASSSTGDGYTF

j_call: TRBJ1-1
v_call: TRBV18
cdr3_aa: CASSGLSAEGTEAFF